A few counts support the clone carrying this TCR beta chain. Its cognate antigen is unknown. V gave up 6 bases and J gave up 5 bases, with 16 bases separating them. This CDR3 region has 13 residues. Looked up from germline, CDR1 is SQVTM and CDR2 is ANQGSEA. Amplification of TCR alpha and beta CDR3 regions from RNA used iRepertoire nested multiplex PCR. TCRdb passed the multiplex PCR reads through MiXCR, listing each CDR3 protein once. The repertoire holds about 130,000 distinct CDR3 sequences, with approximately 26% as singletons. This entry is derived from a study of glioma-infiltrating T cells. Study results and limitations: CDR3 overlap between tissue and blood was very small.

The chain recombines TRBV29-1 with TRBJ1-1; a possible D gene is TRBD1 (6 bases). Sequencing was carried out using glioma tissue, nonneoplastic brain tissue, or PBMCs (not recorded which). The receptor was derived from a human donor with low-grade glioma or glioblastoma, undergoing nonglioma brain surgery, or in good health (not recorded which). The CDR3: CSVPGRGRTEAFF. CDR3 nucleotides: TGCAGCGTACCAGGCCGGGGGCGAACTGAAGCTTTCTTT.